The 20 T cell receptor beta chains listed next were all sequenced from one sample in a study of blood T cells in healthy people across ages (dated by TCRdb to the mid-2010s). The method was 5' RACE. This sample was sequenced with an Illumina HiSeq 2500. The second PCR ran for about 6 to 12 cycles and used a J-beta primer mix along with a sample-barcoded 5' primer. TCRdb passed the public sequencing reads through fastp at Q25 and MiXCR, retaining productive beta sequences. Rows are unified per CDR3 protein, each entry keeping the most common DNA and genes. Counted in this sample were about 1.7 million distinct CDR3 sequences; roughly 30% of them appeared once. Jointly, the top ten make up roughly 8% of the sample. Sequenced material: blood. Every receptor here comes from a young woman in good health.

This clonotype has a count of ten or more. The chain joins TRBV7-2 to TRBJ2-5, with TRBD1 as a possible D gene (5 bases). CDR3 length equals 14 residues. CDR1 SGHTA and CDR2 FQGNSA come from the germline V gene. Trimming pared 5 bases from V and 4 bases from J, leaving 14 bases between. CDR3 in amino acids: CASSKDWGGETQYF. The CDR3 bases are TGTGCCAGCAGCAAAGACTGGGGCGGAGAGACCCAGTACTTC.

In its sample, this clonotype was seen a few times. An end of the junction does not agree with germline; a read error may underlie this. The genes are TRBV7-3 and TRBJ2-6, with D tentatively TRBD1 or TRBD2 (5 bases each). The germline CDR1 and CDR2 sequences are SGHTA and FQGTGA. The CDR3 is 18 residues long. CDR3 residues: CASSPRQGPYSGANVRTF. Here the CDR3 DNA reads TGTGCCAGCAGCCCAAGGCAGGGACCCTACTCTGGGGCCAACGTCCGGACTTTC. Full variable domain (remainder filled in from reference TRBV7-3 and TRBJ2-6): GAGVSQTPSNKVTEKGKYVELRCDPISGHTALYWYRQSLGQGPEFLIYFQGTGAADDSGLPNDRFFAVRPEGSVSTLKIQRTERGDSAVYLCASSPRQGPYSGANVRTFGAGSRLTVL.

Concerning this clonotype itself: A clone one base away is much larger, so this may be a read error. V is TRBV2 and J is TRBJ2-6, with a tentative D call TRBD1 (5 bases). Per germline, CDR1 SNHLY and CDR2 FYNNEI. CDR3 size: 13 residues. The ends were cut back, 11 bases at V and 0 bases at J, with 8 bases in the middle. As DNA, the CDR3 is TGTGCCGGCGACAGCTCTGGGGCCAACGTCCTGACTTTC. Translating it yields CAGDSSGANVLTF.

This clonotype was seen more than once but under ten times. The chain's CDR3 is CASSPPGFSTDTQYF. The CDR3 bases are TGTGCCAGCAGCCCACCGGGGTTTAGCACAGATACGCAGTATTTT. This sequence joins TRBV9 and TRBJ2-3; D is perhaps TRBD2 (5 bases). The germline V gene encodes CDR1 SGDLS and CDR2 YYNGEE. This CDR3 is 15 amino acids long. V lost 4 bases and J lost 0, with 12 bases in between.

This rearrangement joins TRBV7-6 to TRBJ2-7; weak D call: TRBD1 (6 bases). V was shortened by 3 bases and J by 0 bases, with 15 bases between the two germline ends. The CDR3 spans 16 residues. Germline V gene lookup returns CDR1 SGHVS and CDR2 FNYEAQ. CDR3 nucleotides: TGTGCCAGCAGCTTCTTGACAGGCGAAAGCTCCTACGAGCAGTACTTC. Protein sequence: CASSFLTGESSYEQYF. The full variable domain, in which reference TRBV7-6 and TRBJ2-7 provide the parts outside the CDR3, is GAGVSQSPRYKVTKRGQDVALRCDPISGHVSLYWYRQALGQGPEFLTYFNYEAQQDKSGLPNDRFSAERPEGSISTLTIQRTEQRDSAMYRCASSFLTGESSYEQYFGPGTRLTVT.

This clonotype was counted between two and nine times. The genes are TRBV14 and TRBJ2-2, with D unresolved. The V end was cut by 3 bases, the J end by 6 bases, with 17 bases between. The V gene's germline CDR1 is SGHDN and CDR2 FVKESK. This CDR3 has 16 residues. DNA of the CDR3: TGTGCCAGCAGCCATGATATAGGAGAGATTCCCGGGGAGCTGTTTTTT. Protein: CASSHDIGEIPGELFF.

This rearrangement joins TRBV7-2 to TRBJ2-7; 9 positions match TRBD2. Looked up from germline, CDR1 is SGHTA and CDR2 is FQGNSA. Unmatched junction bases numbered 7, after V lost 3 bases and J lost 1 base. There are 16 residues in the CDR3. For the CDR3, the DNA is TGTGCCAGCAGCTTGGAGGCGGGAGGGCTGTCCTACGAGCAGTACTTC. Translated: CASSLEAGGLSYEQYF.

The V call is TRBV2, the J call TRBJ1-4, with D perhaps matching TRBD1 (5 bases). CDR1 is SNHLY and CDR2 is FYNNEI in the germline V gene. V was shortened by 7 bases and J by 2 bases, with 8 bases between the two germline ends. This CDR3 has 13 residues. CDR3 amino acids: CASIRGTNEKLFF. The CDR3 DNA reads as TGTGCCAGCATAAGGGGTACTAATGAAAAACTGTTTTTT.

This chain connects TRBV5-1 to TRBJ2-7; maybe TRBD1 (5 bases). The CDR3 has 12 amino acids. Per germline, CDR1 SGHRS and CDR2 YFSETQ. The ends were cut back, 4 bases at V and 6 bases at J, with 11 bases in the middle. In nucleotides, the CDR3 is TGCGCCAGCAGCCCCTTTGGGGCCGAGCAGTACTTC. It translates to CASSPFGAEQYF.

Only a few counts were recorded for this clonotype. The chain links TRBV29-1 to TRBJ2-5; 8 bases align to TRBD2. This CDR3 comprises 14 residues. After removal of 5 bases from V and 4 bases from J, the junction contained 9 bases not matched to a gene. Germline assignment: CDR1 SQVTM and CDR2 ANQGSEA. This CDR3 reads CSVLKAGVRETQYF. The CDR3 bases are TGCAGCGTTCTTAAAGCGGGAGTCCGAGAGACCCAGTACTTC.

The rearrangement links TRBV28 to TRBJ1-1; 7 nucleotides line up with TRBD1. The CDR3 consists of 15 residues. The trim removed 7 bases at V and 4 bases at J, leaving 12 bases unmatched. Germline V gene sequence: CDR1 MDHEN, CDR2 SYDVKM. The CDR3 DNA reads TGTGCCAGCAACCCGACAGGGAACTGGTTCACTGAAGCTTTCTTT. Amino acid sequence: CASNPTGNWFTEAFF.

This clonotype was found a few times. This chain uses TRBV6-5 with TRBJ2-1; no firm D call. The ends were cut back, 4 bases at V and 8 bases at J, with 15 bases in the middle. The CDR3 sequence is 14 residues long. From germline, CDR1 is MNHEY and CDR2 SVGAGI. In DNA, the CDR3 is TGTGCCAGCAGTTCGCGAAGGCGAGGTGATGAGCAGTTCTTC. Translating gives CASSSRRRGDEQFF.

This chain connects TRBV7-3 to TRBJ2-1; TRBD1 matches at 11 bases. Germline V CDR1 and CDR2: SGHTA, FQGTGA. The CDR3 is 17 residues long. Trimming took 5 bases from V and 5 from J; bases not matched to a gene: 11. DNA of the CDR3: TGTGCCAGCAGCCCCACGGGTGGGACAGGGGGGGACAATGAGCAGTTCTTC. Protein: CASSPTGGTGGDNEQFF. Filled out from reference TRBV7-3 and TRBJ2-1, the complete variable domain reads GAGVSQTPSNKVTEKGKYVELRCDPISGHTALYWYRQSLGQGPEFLIYFQGTGAADDSGLPNDRFFAVRPEGSVSTLKIQRTERGDSAVYLCASSPTGGTGGDNEQFFGPGTRLTVL.

The sample holds many counts of this clonotype. The junction differs from germline at one of its ends, possibly a read error. The genes are TRBV20-1 and TRBJ2-5; TRBD1 matches 7 bases. Germline assignment: CDR1 DFQATT and CDR2 SNEGSKA (reference sequence). The CDR3 sequence is 13 residues long. The CDR3 DNA reads as TGCAGTGCGAGAGACAGGGTCGGAGAGACCCAGTACTTC. Encoded protein: CSARDRVGETQYF.

This clonotype has only a few counts. V gene TRBV27 combines with J gene TRBJ1-2; maybe TRBD1 (5 bases). Germline V gene lookup returns CDR1 MNHEY and CDR2 SMNVEV (reference sequence). The V gene lost 4 bases and the J gene lost 7 bases, with 19 bases spanning the gap. The CDR3 length is 15 residues. The CDR3 region has the DNA TGTGCCAGCAGTTCCCACCTTCAGGGTTGGACTGGCTACACCTTC. Protein sequence: CASSSHLQGWTGYTF.

The genes are TRBV18 and TRBJ2-5; 9 nucleotides agree with TRBD2. Trimming cost V 0 bases and J 1 base; bases outside gene matches: 12. There are 19 residues in the CDR3. In germline, CDR1 is KGHSH, CDR2 LQKENI. CDR3 protein: CASSPPGLAGYRFQETQYF. The CDR3 coding sequence is TGTGCCAGCTCACCACCGGGGCTAGCGGGATACCGATTCCAAGAGACCCAGTACTTC.

Regarding this clonotype: A junction end diverges from the germline sequence, so it may reflect a read error. The chain recombines TRBV5-1 with TRBJ2-5; 8 nucleotides match TRBD1. Germline CDR1 SGHRS, CDR2 YFSETQ. There are 12 residues in the CDR3. The CDR3 DNA sequence: TGCGCCAACAGCAGGGGGCTGGAGACCCAGTACTTC. It yields the protein CANSRGLETQYF. The entire variable domain, with the rest obtained from reference TRBV5-1 and TRBJ2-5, is as follows: KAGVTQTPRYLIKTRGQQVTLSCSPISGHRSVSWYQQTPGQGLQFLFEYFSETQRNKGNFPGRFSGRQFSNSRSEMNVSTLELGDSALYLCANSRGLETQYFGPGTRLLVL.

Only a few counts were recorded for this clonotype. This chain connects TRBV6-2 or TRBV6-3 to TRBJ2-1; D call uncertain. The germline V and J ends were trimmed by 6 bases and 9 bases, with 12 bases remaining between them. The germline V gene has CDR1 MNHEY and CDR2 SVGEGT. The length of the CDR3 is 12 residues. CDR3 residues: CASSPLVGEQFF. In nucleotides, the CDR3 is TGTGCCAGCAGCCCTCTAGTAGGTGAGCAGTTCTTC.

This clonotype was recorded a few times. This chain links TRBV29-1 with TRBJ2-5; TRBD2 aligns across 8 bases. Per germline, CDR1 SQVTM and CDR2 ANQGSEA. V was clipped by 5 bases and J by 5 bases; unmatched bases: 7. The CDR3 has 13 amino acids. CDR3 in DNA: TGCAGCGTTCCGCTAGCGGGCGTGGAGACCCAGTACTTC. Protein sequence: CSVPLAGVETQYF.

This clonotype has at least ten counts. The chain employs TRBV29-1 and TRBJ1-2, with no clear D. Trimming took off 5 bases at V and 8 bases at J, with 12 bases between the two ends. The CDR3 extends over 11 amino acids. CDR1 and CDR2 from the germline V gene are SQVTM and ANQGSEA. CDR3 sequence: CSVPDNGGYTF. The CDR3 DNA is TGCAGCGTTCCAGACAACGGCGGCTACACCTTC.